This TCR beta chain was documented in a study of cytomegalovirus exposure and HLA in healthy donors. Findings and limits, study-wide: It was taken for granted in presence/absence analyses that sequencing depth across donors was roughly uniform. V- and J-gene trimming of TCR beta was linked (in a later analysis) to a missense DCLRE1C variant.

The PCR employed 60 Vbeta primers together with 13 Jbeta primers. Produced via immunoSEQ multiplex PCR; TCRdb's table is partial and in-frame only. The sample includes over 110,000 clones, around 82% seen only once; the top ten take 6.2%. A word on this clone: Its specificity is not known.

Losses at the gene ends were 2 bases for V and 2 bases for J; bases not matched to a gene: 5. Germline V gene lookup returns CDR1 SGHVS and CDR2 FQNEAQ. The CDR3 covers 15 residues. The sample taken for sequencing was PBMCs. V and J are TRBV7-8 and TRBJ2-5; TRBD2 matches 7 bases. The TCR comes from a woman between 35 and 50 years old in good health and CMV-seropositive. CDR3 region: CASSLLAGLQETQYF. In DNA, the CDR3 is TGTGCCAGCAGCTTATTAGCGGGTCTACAAGAGACCCAGTACTTC.